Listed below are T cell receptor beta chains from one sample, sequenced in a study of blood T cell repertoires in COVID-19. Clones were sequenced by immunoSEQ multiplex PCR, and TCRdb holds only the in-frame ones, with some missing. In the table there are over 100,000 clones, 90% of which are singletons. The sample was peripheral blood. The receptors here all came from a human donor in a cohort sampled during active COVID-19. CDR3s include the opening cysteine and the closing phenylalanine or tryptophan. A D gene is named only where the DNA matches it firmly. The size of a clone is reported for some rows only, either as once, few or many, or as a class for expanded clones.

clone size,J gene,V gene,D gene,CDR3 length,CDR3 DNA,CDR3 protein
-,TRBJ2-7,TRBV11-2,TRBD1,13,TGTGCCAGCGGGACAGGGGATACCTACGAGCAGTACTTC,CASGTGDTYEQYF
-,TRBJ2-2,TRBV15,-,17,TGTGCCACCAGCAGAGCTCCTGGACACGCGAACACCGGGGAGCTGTTTTTT,CATSRAPGHANTGELFF
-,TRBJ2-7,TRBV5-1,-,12,TGCGCCAGCAGTTTTACCGGGTATGAGCAGTACTTC,CASSFTGYEQYF
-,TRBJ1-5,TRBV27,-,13,TGTGCCAGCAGTTTCGAGGTTAATCAGCCCCAGCATTTT,CASSFEVNQPQHF
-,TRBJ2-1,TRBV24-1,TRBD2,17,TGTGCCACCAGTGATTTGCGGACTAGCGGAACCTACAATGAGCAGTTCTTC,CATSDLRTSGTYNEQFF
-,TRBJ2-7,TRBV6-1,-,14,TGTGCCAGCAGTGACCTCTCGAGAGCCTACGAGCAGTACTTC,CASSDLSRAYEQYF
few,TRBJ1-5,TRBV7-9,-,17,TGTGCCAGCAGCTTGGCGGGGGCAGGAAGTAGCAATCAGCCCCAGCATTTT,CASSLAGAGSSNQPQHF
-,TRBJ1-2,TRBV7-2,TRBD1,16,TGTGCCAGCAGCTTAGTAGGGGGCAGGGGAAACTATGGCTACACCTTC,CASSLVGGRGNYGYTF
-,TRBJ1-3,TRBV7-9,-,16,TGTGCCAGCAGCCCATCGACGGGGGTCTCTGGAAACACCATATATTTT,CASSPSTGVSGNTIYF
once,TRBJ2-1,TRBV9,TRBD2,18,TGTGCCAGCAGCGGGTGGACTAGCGGGAGGTTGTCCTACAATGAGCAGTTCTTC,CASSGWTSGRLSYNEQFF
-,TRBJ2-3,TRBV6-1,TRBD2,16,TGTGCCAGCAGTGATTTTAGGCGGGGGAACACAGATACGCAGTATTTT,CASSDFRRGNTDTQYF
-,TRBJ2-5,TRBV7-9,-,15,TGTGCCAGCAGCCCGGGACTTACGCACCAAGAGACCCAGTACTTC,CASSPGLTHQETQYF
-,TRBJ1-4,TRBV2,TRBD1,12,TGTGCCAGCCGGACAGGGGGAGAAAAACTGTTTTTT,CASRTGGEKLFF
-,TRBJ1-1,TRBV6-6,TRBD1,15,TGTGCCAGCAGTTACCCGGGACAGGGGGACACTGAAGCTTTCTTT,CASSYPGQGDTEAFF
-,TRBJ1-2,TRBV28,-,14,TGTGCCAGCAGTTTATACGCCCTATCCCGGGGCTACACCTTC,CASSLYALSRGYTF
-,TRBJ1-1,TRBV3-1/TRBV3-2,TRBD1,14,TGTGCCAGCAGCCAACCAGGGGGGACCACTGAAGCTTTCTTT,CASSQPGGTTEAFF
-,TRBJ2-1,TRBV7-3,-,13,TGTGCCAGCAGCTTAAGGGAGTACAATGAGCAGTTCTTC,CASSLREYNEQFF
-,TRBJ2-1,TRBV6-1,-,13,TGTGCCAGCAGTGCAGCGGCCCTTAATGAGCAGTTCTTC,CASSAAALNEQFF
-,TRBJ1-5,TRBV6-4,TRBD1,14,TGTGCCAGGAGGCCTCGACAGGGAAGGAAGCCCCAGCATTTT,CARRPRQGRKPQHF
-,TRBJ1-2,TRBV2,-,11,TGTGCCAGCTCATTGGGGGGTCGCTACACCTTC,CASSLGGRYTF
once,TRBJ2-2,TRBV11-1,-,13,TGTGCCAGCAGCTCGCGACAGGCCGGGGAACTGTTTTTT,CASSSRQAGELFF
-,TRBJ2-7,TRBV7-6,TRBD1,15,TGTGCCAGCAGCTTAGCCCCGGGACAGGGCAAGGAGCAGTACTTC,CASSLAPGQGKEQYF
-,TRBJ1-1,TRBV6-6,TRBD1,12,TGTGCCAGCGGCGACAGGGACACTGAAGCTTTCTTT,CASGDRDTEAFF
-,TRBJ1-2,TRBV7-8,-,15,TGTGCCAGCAGCTTATTGCAGGGAGGGGGCTATGGCTACACCTTC,CASSLLQGGGYGYTF
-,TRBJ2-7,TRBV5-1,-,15,TGCGCCAGCAGCCTTCAACCGCGTGGCTCCTACGAGCAGTACTTC,CASSLQPRGSYEQYF
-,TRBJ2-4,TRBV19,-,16,TGTGCCAGTAGTAATCCCGCAGGTCTAGCCAAAAACATTCAGTACTTC,CASSNPAGLAKNIQYF
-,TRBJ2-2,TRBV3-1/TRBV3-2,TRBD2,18,TGTGCCAGCAGCCAAGCGCTTAGTAGCGGGAAGACCACCGGGGAGCTGTTTTTT,CASSQALSSGKTTGELFF
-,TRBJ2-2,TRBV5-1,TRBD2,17,TGCGCCAGCAGCTTGGTGGCTAGCGGGGGTCCCACCGGGGAGCTGTTTTTT,CASSLVASGGPTGELFF
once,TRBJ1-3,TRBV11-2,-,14,TGTGCCAGCAGCTTAGGGACAGTCGGAAACACCATATATTTT,CASSLGTVGNTIYF
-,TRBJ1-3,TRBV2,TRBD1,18,TGTGCCAGCAGTACTAGCCGTCAGACAGGGTATCTAGGAAACACCATATATTTT,CASSTSRQTGYLGNTIYF
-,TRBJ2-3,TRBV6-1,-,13,TGTGCCAGCAGTGACACGTCAGCAGATACGCAGTATTTT,CASSDTSADTQYF
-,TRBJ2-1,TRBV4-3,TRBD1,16,TGCGCCAGCAGCCCCCTTTCAGAAGGGGGCCACAATGAGCAGTTCTTC,CASSPLSEGGHNEQFF
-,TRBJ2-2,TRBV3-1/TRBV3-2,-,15,TGTGCCAGCAGCCAAGTACAGGGGGGGGCCGGGGAGCTGTTTTTT,CASSQVQGGAGELFF
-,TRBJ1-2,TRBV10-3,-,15,TGTGCCATCAGTGAGTCGGCAGGGTCTAACTATGGCTACACCTTC,CAISESAGSNYGYTF
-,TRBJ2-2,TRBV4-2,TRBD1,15,TGTGCCAGCAGCCAAGAGACAGGGCTTTCCGGGGAGCTGTTTTTT,CASSQETGLSGELFF
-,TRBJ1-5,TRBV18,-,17,TGTGCCAGCTCAAAAGTCCCGCACGGAGGAAGCAATCAGCCCCAGCATTTT,CASSKVPHGGSNQPQHF
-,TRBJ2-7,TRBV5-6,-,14,TGTGCCAGCAGCCGTCCACAGAGCTCCTACGAGCAGTACTTC,CASSRPQSSYEQYF
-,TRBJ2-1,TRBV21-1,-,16,TGTGCCAGCAGCAATCTAGCGGATGGCACCTACAATGAGCAGTTCTTC,CASSNLADGTYNEQFF
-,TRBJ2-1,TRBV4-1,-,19,TGCGCCAGCAGCCAAGGAATTTTGGGGCAGACCTTCTCCTACAATGAGCAGTTCTTC,CASSQGILGQTFSYNEQFF
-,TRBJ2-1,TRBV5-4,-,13,TGTGCCGAGGGTTTACAGGGGGGGGCAGGGCAGTTCTTC,CAEGLQGGAGQFF
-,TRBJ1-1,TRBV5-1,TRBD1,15,TGCGCCAGCAGCTCGGGGGACAGGGTGAACACTGAAGCTTTCTTT,CASSSGDRVNTEAFF
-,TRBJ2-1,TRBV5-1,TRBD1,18,TGCGCCAGCAGCTTGGGCGCAGGGGGTATCGGTTCCTACAATGAGCAGTTCTTC,CASSLGAGGIGSYNEQFF
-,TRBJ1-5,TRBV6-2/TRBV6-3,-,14,TGTGCCAGCAGTCCCACAGGGACCAATCAGCCCCAGCATTTT,CASSPTGTNQPQHF
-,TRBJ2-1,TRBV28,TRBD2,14,TGTGCCAGCAGAAGCGGGAGTAGGGGCAATGAGCAGTTCTTC,CASRSGSRGNEQFF
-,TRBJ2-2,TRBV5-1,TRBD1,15,TGCGCCAGCAGACCTTGGACAGGGGAGTCGGGGGAGCTGTTTTTT,CASRPWTGESGELFF
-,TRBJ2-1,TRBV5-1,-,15,TGCGCCAGCAGCCCGAGCGGATACAACTACAATGAGCAGTTCTTC,CASSPSGYNYNEQFF
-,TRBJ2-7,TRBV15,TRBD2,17,TGTGCCACCAGCAGAGGAGGGGAGGGCCTCTGGGGGTACGAGCAGTACTTC,CATSRGGEGLWGYEQYF
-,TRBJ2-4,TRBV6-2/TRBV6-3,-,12,TGTGCCAGCAGTTTCCTAGGAAACATTCAGTACTTC,CASSFLGNIQYF
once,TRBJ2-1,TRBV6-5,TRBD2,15,TGTGCCAGCAGCTGGAGCGGGAGGCTCTACAATGAGCAGTTCTTC,CASSWSGRLYNEQFF
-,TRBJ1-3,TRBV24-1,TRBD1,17,TGTGCCACCAGTGATTTAATGACAGGGGGCTCTAGAAACACCATATATTTT,CATSDLMTGGSRNTIYF
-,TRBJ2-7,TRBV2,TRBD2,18,TGTGCCAGCAGTGAGGGCGGGAGGGGTCTCTTCCCCTCCTACGAGCAGTACTTC,CASSEGGRGLFPSYEQYF
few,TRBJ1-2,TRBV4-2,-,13,TGTGCCTCTGTTGGTAGAGCTAACTATGGCTACACCTTC,CASVGRANYGYTF
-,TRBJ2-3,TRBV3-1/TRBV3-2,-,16,TGTGCCAGCAGCCAAGATCCCCTAGACGGCACAGATACGCAGTATTTT,CASSQDPLDGTDTQYF
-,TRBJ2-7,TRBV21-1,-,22,TGTGCCAGCAGCAAAGGGGCTAGCGGGAGGCCCCTTCGGAAATTCTTTCTGGACGAGCAGTACTTC,CASSKGASGRPLRKFFLDEQYF
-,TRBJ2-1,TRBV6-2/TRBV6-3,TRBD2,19,TGTGCCAGCAGTTACTCGACTACTAGCGGGAGGGCCCCGTACAATGAGCAGTTCTTC,CASSYSTTSGRAPYNEQFF
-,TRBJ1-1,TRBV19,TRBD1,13,TGTGCCAGTAGTACGGACAGGGACACTGAAGCTTTCTTT,CASSTDRDTEAFF
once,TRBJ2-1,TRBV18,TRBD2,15,TGTGCCAGCAATCCCCGGGGGGGCCCGGGGGATGAGCAGTTCTTC,CASNPRGGPGDEQFF
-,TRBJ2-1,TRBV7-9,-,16,TGTGCCAGCAGCTTCCGACTACCAAGCTCCTACAATGAGCAGTTCTTC,CASSFRLPSSYNEQFF